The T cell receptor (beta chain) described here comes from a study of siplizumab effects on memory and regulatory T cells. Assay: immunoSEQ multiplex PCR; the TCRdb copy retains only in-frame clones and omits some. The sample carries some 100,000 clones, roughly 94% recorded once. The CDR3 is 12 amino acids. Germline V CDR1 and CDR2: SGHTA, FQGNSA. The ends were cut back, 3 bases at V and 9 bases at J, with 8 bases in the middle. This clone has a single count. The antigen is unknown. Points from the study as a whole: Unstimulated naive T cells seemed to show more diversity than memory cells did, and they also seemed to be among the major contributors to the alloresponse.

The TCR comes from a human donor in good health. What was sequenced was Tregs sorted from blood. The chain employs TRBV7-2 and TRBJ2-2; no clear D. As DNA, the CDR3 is TGTGCCAGCAGCTTCCGTAACCGGGAGCTGTTTTTT. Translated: CASSFRNRELFF.